This T cell receptor (beta chain) was retrieved from a study of T cells after posttransplantation cyclophosphamide. Study-wide points: Skin or GI-infiltrating T cells shared few TRB sequences with blood. Donor CD8+ memory clones often dominated recipient blood repertoires at later times.

Sequenced by immunoSEQ multiplex PCR; TCRdb stores in-frame clones only, minus some. The sample yields 4,000 to 6,000 clones, about 57% seen once. The CDR3 contains 11 residues. J lost 7 bases, V lost 10 bases, and 3 bases had no gene match. Germline values: CDR1 MNHEY, CDR2 SMNVEV (reference sequence). This clone is medium-sized (0.01 to 0.1%) within its sample. Its antigen is unidentified. The chain is built from TRBV27 and TRBJ1-2; 10 nucleotides line up with TRBD1. The sample consisted of memory CD8+ T cells sorted from blood. This sequence originates from a woman in her sixties in good health, CMV-negative, and a related stem cell transplant donor. The CDR3 reads CATGQGVGYTF. The CDR3 DNA reads TGTGCCACCGGACAGGGGGTTGGCTACACCTTC.